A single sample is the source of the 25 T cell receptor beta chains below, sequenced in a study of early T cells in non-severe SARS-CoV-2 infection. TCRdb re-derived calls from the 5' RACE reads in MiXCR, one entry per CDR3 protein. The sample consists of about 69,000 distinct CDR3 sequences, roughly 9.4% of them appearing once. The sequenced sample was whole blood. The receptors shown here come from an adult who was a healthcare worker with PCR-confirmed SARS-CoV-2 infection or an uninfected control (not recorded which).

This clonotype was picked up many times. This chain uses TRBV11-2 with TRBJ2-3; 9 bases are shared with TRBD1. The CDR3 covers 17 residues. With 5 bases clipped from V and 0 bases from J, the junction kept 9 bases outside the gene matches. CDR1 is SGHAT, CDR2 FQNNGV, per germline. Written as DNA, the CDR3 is TGTGCCAGCAGCCGTACAACTGACAGGGGGAGCACAGATACGCAGTATTTT. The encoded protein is CASSRTTDRGSTDTQYF.

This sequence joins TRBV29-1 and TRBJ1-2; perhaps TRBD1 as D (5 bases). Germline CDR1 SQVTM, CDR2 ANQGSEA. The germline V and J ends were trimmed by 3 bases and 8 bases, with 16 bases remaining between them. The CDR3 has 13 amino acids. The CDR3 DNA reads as TGCAGCGTTGAGGGCTGGCAGGGAGGAGGCTACACCTTC. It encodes CSVEGWQGGGYTF. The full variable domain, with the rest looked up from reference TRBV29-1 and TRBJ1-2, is SAVISQKPSRDICQRGTSLTIQCQVDSQVTMMFWYRQQPGQSLTLIATANQGSEATYESGFVIDKFPISRPNLTFSTLTVSNMSPEDSSIYLCSVEGWQGGGYTFGSGTRLTVV.

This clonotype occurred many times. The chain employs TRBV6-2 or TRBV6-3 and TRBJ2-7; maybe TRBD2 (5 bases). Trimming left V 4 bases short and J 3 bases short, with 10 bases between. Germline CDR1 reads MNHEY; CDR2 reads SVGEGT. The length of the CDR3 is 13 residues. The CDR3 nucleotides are TGTGCCAGCAGTTGGGAGCGAGACTACGAGCAGTACTTC. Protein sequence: CASSWERDYEQYF.

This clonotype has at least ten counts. The DNA for the CDR3 is TGTGCCAGCAATCCCAGCGGGAGCCTGAACACCGGGGAGCTGTTTTTT. Its protein product is CASNPSGSLNTGELFF. The chain uses TRBV2 and TRBJ2-2, with 8 positions matching TRBD2. The CDR3 length is 16 residues. V shed 7 bases and J 1 base; nucleotides not matched to a gene: 8. Germline V CDR1 and CDR2: SNHLY, FYNNEI.

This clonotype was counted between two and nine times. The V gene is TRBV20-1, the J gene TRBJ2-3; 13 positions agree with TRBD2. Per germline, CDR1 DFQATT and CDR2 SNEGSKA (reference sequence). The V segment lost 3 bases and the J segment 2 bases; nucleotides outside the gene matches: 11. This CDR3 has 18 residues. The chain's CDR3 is CSARTSGRPTRFTDTQYF. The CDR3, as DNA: TGCAGTGCTAGGACTAGCGGGAGGCCGACCAGATTCACAGATACGCAGTATTTT.

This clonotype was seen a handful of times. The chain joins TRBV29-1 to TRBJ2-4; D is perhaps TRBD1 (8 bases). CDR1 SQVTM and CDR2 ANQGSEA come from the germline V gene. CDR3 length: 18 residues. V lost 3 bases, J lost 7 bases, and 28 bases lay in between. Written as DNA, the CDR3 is TGCAGCGTTGAGAGCGGGGACCGGGGACAGGCCACCGGGAACATTCAGTACTTC. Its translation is CSVESGDRGQATGNIQYF. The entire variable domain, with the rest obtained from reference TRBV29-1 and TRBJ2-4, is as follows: SAVISQKPSRDICQRGTSLTIQCQVDSQVTMMFWYRQQPGQSLTLIATANQGSEATYESGFVIDKFPISRPNLTFSTLTVSNMSPEDSSIYLCSVESGDRGQATGNIQYFGAGTRLSVL.

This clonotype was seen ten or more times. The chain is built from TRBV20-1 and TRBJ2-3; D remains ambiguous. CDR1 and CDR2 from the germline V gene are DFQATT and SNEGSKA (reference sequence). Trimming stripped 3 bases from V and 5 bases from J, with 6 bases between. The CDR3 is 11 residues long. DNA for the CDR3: TGCAGTGCTAGTCCAGGAGATACGCAGTATTTT. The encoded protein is CSASPGDTQYF.

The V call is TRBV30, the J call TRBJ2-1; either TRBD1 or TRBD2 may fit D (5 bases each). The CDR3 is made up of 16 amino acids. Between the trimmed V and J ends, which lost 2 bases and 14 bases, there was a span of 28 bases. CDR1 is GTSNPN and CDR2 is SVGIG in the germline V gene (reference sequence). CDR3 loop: CAWSSAIRAGTVGEFF. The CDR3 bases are TGTGCCTGGAGTAGCGCGATTAGGGCAGGGACCGTTGGGGAGTTCTTC.

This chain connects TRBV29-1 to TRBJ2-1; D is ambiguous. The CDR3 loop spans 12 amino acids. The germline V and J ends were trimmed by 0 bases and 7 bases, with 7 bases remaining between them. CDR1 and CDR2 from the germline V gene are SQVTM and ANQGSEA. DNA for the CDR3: TGCAGCGTTGAAGATCGAAGAAATGAGCAGTTCTTC. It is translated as CSVEDRRNEQFF.

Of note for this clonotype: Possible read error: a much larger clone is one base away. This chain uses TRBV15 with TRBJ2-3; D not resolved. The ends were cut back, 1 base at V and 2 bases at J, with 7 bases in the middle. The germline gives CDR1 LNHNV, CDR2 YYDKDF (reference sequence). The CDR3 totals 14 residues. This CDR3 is CATSRVGSTDTQYF. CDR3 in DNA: TGTGCCACCAGCAGAGTCGGATCCACAGATACGCAGTATTTT.

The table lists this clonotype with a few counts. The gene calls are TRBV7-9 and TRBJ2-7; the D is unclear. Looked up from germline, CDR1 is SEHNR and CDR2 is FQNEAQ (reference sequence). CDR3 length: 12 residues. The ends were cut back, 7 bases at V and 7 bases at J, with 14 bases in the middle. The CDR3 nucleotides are TGTGCCAGCACCTCCTCGTTGAGGGAGCAGTACTTC. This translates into CASTSSLREQYF.

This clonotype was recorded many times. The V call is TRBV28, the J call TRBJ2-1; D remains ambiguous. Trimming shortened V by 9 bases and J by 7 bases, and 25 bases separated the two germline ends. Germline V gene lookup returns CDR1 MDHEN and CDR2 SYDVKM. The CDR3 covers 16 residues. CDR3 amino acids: CARPQTWDLLLNEQFF. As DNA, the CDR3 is TGTGCCAGACCGCAAACTTGGGATCTTCTCCTGAATGAGCAGTTCTTC.

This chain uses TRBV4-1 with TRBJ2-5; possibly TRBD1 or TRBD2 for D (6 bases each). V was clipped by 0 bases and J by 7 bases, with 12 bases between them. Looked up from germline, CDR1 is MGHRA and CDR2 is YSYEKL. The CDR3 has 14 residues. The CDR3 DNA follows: TGCGCCAGCAGCCAAGAGGAGGGGGTCGGGACCCAGTACTTC. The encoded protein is CASSQEEGVGTQYF.

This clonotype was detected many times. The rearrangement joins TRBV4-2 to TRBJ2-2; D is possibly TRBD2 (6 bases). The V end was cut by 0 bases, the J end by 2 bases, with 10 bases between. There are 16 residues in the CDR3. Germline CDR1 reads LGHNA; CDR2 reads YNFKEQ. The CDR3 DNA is TGTGCCAGCAGCCAAGATGGGGGGACCAACACCGGGGAGCTGTTTTTT. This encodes CASSQDGGTNTGELFF.

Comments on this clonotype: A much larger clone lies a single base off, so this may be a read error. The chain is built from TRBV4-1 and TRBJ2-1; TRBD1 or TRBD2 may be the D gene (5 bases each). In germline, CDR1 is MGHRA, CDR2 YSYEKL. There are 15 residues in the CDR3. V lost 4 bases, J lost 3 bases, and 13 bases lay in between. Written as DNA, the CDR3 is TGCGCCAGCAGCCCCCGGGGACCAGGCTACAATGAGCAGTTCTTC. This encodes CASSPRGPGYNEQFF.

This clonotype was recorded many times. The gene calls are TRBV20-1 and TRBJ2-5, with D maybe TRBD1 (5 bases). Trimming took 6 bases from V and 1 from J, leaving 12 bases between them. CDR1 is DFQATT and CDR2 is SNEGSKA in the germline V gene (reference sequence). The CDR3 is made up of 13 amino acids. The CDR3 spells CSAIDRIQETQYF. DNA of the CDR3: TGCAGTGCCATCGACAGAATCCAAGAGACCCAGTACTTC.

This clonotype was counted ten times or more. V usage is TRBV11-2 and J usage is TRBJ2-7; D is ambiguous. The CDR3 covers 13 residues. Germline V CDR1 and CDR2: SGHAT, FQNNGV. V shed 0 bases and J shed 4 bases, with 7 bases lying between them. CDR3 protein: CASSLDRAYEQYF. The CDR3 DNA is TGTGCCAGCAGCTTAGACCGGGCGTACGAGCAGTACTTC.

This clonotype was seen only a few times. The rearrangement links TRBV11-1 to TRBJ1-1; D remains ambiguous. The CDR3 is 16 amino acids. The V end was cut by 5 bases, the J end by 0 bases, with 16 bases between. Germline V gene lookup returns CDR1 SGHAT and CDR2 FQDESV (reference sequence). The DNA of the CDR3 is TGTGCCAGCAGCAAACTACGTCCCACCCTGAACACTGAAGCTTTCTTT. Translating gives CASSKLRPTLNTEAFF.

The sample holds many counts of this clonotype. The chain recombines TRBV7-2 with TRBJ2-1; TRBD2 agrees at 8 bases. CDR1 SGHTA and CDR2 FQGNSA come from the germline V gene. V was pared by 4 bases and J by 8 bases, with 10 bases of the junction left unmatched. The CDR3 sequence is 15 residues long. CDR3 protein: CASSSPAAGEDEQFF. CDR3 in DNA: TGTGCCAGCAGCTCCCCCGCAGCGGGAGAGGATGAGCAGTTCTTC.

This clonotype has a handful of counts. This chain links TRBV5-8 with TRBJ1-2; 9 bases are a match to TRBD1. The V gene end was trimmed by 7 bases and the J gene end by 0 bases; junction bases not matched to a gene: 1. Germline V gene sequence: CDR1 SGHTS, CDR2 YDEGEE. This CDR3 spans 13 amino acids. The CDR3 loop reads CASYRGPNYGYTF. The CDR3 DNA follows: TGTGCCAGCTACAGGGGGCCTAACTATGGCTACACCTTC. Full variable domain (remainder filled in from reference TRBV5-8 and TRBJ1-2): EAGVTQSPTHLIKTRGQQATLRCSPISGHTSVYWYQQALGLGLQFLLWYDEGEERNRGNFPPRFSGRQFPNYSSELNVNALELEDSALYLCASYRGPNYGYTFGSGTRLTVV.

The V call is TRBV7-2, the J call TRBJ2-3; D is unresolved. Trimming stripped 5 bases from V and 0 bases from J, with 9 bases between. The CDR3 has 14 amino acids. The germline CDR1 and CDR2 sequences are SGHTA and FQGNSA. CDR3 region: CASSGTTSTDTQYF. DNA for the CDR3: TGTGCCAGCAGCGGTACTACCAGCACAGATACGCAGTATTTT.

CDR3 sequence reads: CSVVGFSYNEQFF. The CDR3, as DNA: TGCAGCGTTGTTGGGTTTTCCTACAATGAGCAGTTCTTC. The J gene is TRBJ2-1, the V gene TRBV29-1, with D uncertain. The CDR3 loop spans 13 amino acids. Trimming removed 4 bases from V and 1 base from J, with 8 bases in between. Looked up from germline, CDR1 is SQVTM and CDR2 is ANQGSEA.

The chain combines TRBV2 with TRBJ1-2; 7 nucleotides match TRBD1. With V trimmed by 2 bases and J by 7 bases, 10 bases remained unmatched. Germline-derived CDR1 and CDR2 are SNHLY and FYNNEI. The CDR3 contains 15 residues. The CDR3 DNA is TGTGCCAGCAGTGAACGGCAGGGGGTATACCTTGGCTACACCTTC. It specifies CASSERQGVYLGYTF.

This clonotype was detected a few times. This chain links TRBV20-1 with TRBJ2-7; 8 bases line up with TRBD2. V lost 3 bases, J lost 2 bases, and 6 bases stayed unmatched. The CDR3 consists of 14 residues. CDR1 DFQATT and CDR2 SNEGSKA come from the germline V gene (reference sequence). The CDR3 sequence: CSARGTSGTYEQYF. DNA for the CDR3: TGCAGTGCTAGGGGAACTAGCGGAACCTACGAGCAGTACTTC.

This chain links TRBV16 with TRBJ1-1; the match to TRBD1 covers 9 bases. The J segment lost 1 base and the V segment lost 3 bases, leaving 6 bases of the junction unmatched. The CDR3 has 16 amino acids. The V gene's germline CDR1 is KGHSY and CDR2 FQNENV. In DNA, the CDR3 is TGTGCCAGCAGCCAGACAGGGGGAAGTAGGAACACTGAAGCTTTCTTT. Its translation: CASSQTGGSRNTEAFF. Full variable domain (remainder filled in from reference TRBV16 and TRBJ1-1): GEEVAQTPKHLVRGEGQKAKLYCAPIKGHSYVFWYQQVLKNEFKFLISFQNENVFDETGMPKERFSAKCLPNSPCSLEIQATKLEDSAVYFCASSQTGGSRNTEAFFGQGTRLTVV.